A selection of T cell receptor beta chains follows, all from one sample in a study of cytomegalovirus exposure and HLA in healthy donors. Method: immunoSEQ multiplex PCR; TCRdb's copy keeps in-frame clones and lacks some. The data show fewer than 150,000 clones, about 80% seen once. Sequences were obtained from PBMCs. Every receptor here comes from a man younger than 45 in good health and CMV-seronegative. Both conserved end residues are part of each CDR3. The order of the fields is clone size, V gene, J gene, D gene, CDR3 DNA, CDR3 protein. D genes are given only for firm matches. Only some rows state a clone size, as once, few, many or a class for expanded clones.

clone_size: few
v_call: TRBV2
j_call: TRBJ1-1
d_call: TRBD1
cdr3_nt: TGTGCCAGCAATAGGGACAGGGACACTGAAGCTTTCTTT
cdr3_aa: CASNRDRDTEAFF

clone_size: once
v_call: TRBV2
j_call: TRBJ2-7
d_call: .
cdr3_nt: TGTGCCAGCCACCTCGGACTCGCCTCCTACGAGCAGTACTTC
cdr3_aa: CASHLGLASYEQYF

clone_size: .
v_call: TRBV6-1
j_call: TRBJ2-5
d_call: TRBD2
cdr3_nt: TGTGCCAGCAGGGGACTAGCCCGAGGGGAGACCCAGTACTTC
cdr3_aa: CASRGLARGETQYF

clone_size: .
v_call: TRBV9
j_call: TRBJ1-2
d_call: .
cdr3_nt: TGTGCCAGCAGCCCTAGACTGAACTATGGCTACACCTTC
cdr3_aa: CASSPRLNYGYTF

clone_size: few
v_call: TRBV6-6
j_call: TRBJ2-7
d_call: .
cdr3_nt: TGTGCCAGCAGTTACTCATCACAGGATAGCGAGCAGTACTTC
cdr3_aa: CASSYSSQDSEQYF

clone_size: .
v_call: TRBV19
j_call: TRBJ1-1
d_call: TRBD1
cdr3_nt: TGTGCCAGTAGTATCCGGGACAGGGAAAACACTGAAGCTTTCTTT
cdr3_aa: CASSIRDRENTEAFF

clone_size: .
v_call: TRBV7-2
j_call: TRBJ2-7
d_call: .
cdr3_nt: TGTGCCAGCAGCTTAGCTTACAGTACCTACGAGCAGTACTTC
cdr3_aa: CASSLAYSTYEQYF

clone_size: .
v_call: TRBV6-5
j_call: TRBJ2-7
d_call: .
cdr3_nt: TGTGCCAGCAGTAACCGCCAGGGCCCCTACGAGCAGTACTTC
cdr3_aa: CASSNRQGPYEQYF

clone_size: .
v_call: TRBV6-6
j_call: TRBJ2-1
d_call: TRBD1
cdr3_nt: TGTGCCAGCAGTTCGACAGGGACGAATGAGCAGTTCTTC
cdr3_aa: CASSSTGTNEQFF

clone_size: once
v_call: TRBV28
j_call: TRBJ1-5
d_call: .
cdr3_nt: TGTGCCAGCATGGTAGCTAGCAATCAGCCCCAGCATTTT
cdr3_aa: CASMVASNQPQHF

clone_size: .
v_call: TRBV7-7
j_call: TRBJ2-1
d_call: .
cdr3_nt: TGTGCCAGCAGCTCCGGACTACGGGATGAGCAGTTCTTC
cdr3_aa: CASSSGLRDEQFF

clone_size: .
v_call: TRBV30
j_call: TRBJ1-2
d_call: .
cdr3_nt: TGTGCCTGGAGAAGAGGGTTAGTCTATGGCTACACCTTC
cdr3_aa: CAWRRGLVYGYTF

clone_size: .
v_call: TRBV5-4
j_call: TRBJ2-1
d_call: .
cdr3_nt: TGTGCCAGCAGCTTGGGTGGGGGCGAGCAGTTCTTC
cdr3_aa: CASSLGGGEQFF

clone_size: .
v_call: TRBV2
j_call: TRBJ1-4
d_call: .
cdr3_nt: TGTGCCAGCAGTGAAGGCAGGAGGAGTGAAAAACTGTTTTTT
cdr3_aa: CASSEGRRSEKLFF

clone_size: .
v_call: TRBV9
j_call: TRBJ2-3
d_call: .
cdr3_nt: TGTGCCAGCAGCGTAGCCCCGGGGGCGGGAGAGGGGCTGGGTACGCAGTATTTT
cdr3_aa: CASSVAPGAGEGLGTQYF

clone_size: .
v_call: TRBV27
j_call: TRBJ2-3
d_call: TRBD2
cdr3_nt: TGTGCCAGCCCTAGGACTAGCGGGTTTACGCAGTATTTT
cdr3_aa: CASPRTSGFTQYF

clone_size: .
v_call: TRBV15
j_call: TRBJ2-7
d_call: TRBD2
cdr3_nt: TGTGCCACCAGCAGAGATGGCCTAGCGGGCCTGGACCACGAGCAGTACTTC
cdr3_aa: CATSRDGLAGLDHEQYF

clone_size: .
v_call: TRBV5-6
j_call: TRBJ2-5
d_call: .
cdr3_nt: TGTGCCAGCAGCTTGGGGCTGACCCAGTACTTC
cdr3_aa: CASSLGLTQYF

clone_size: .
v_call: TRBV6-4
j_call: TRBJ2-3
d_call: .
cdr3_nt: TGTGCCAGTGGGGGGACTAGCACAGATACGCAGTATTTT
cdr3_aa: CASGGTSTDTQYF

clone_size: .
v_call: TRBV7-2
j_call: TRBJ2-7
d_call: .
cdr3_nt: TGTGCCAGCAGCCCGATGGGGAGCGAGCAGTACTTC
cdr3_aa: CASSPMGSEQYF

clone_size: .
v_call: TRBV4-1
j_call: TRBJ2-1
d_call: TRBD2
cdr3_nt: TGCGCCAGCAGCCAAGGACTAGCGGGTTACAATGAGCAGTTCTTC
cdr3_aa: CASSQGLAGYNEQFF

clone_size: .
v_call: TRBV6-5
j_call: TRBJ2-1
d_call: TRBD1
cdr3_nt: TGTGCCAGCAGCGCAGACAGGGGACGTTACAATGAGCAGTTCTTC
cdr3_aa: CASSADRGRYNEQFF

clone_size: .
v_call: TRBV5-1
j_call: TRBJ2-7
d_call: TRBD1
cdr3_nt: TGCGCCAGCAGTTTGGACAGGGTCGGCCAGTACTTC
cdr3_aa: CASSLDRVGQYF

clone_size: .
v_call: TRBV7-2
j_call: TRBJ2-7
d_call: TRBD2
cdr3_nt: TGTGCCAGCAGCCCCTCTAGCGGGATCTACGAGCAGTACTTC
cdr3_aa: CASSPSSGIYEQYF

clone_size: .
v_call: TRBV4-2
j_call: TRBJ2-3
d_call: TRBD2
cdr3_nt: TGTGCCAGCAGCCAAGATACTAGCGGGATTGCAGATACGCAGTATTTT
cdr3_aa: CASSQDTSGIADTQYF

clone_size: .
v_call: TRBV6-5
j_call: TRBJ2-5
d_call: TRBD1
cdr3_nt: TGTGCCAGCAGTTACCTAACCGACAGGGGTGTGGGGACCCAGTACTTC
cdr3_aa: CASSYLTDRGVGTQYF